These 29 T cell receptor beta chains originate from one sample sequenced in a study of vaccination and CD4 T cells after COVID-19. Oncomine TCR Beta short-read sequencing was applied to DNA from cultured CD4+ T cells. TCRdb called the PCR reads again in MiXCR, with one record for every CDR3 protein. Among some 21,000 distinct CDR3 sequences listed, around two fifths were seen once. Which antigens these TCRs recognize remains unknown. Time point in this sample: late sampling 161 to 241 days after vaccination in a few convalescent patients. Sample treatment: approximately nine-day PBMC culture with coronavirus spike peptide pools or control peptides (ViraFEST assay). The sample consisted of CD4+ T cells from blood, cultured in vitro, taken about 7 months after SARS-CoV-2 vaccination. These receptors were taken from a human donor who had recovered from COVID-19.

The chain recombines TRBV24-1 with TRBJ1-5, with D perhaps matching TRBD1 (5 bases). This CDR3 has 13 residues. Germline V lookup: CDR1 KGHDR, CDR2 SFDVKD. Trimming removed 7 bases at V and 3 bases at J, with 9 bases between. The CDR3 DNA follows: TGTGCCACCAGCCGGGGCCACAATCAGCCCCAGCATTTT. Protein: CATSRGHNQPQHF.

This clonotype appeared a few times. CDR3 sequence (DNA): TGTGCCAGCAGCGAATGGGGGGGGGAGGACACTGAAGCTTTCTTT. Translating gives CASSEWGGEDTEAFF. The chain combines TRBV7-9 with TRBJ1-1; possibly TRBD1 for D (5 bases). CDR1 and CDR2 from the germline V gene are SEHNR and FQNEAQ (reference sequence). The V and J ends lost 5 bases and 3 bases respectively, with 16 bases between them. The CDR3 spans 15 residues. Filled out from reference TRBV7-9 and TRBJ1-1, the complete variable domain reads DTGVSQNPRHKITKRGQNVTFRCDPISEHNRLYWYRQTLGQGPEFLTYFQNEAQLEKSRLLSDRFSAERPKGSFSTLEIQRTEQGDSAMYLCASSEWGGEDTEAFFGQGTRLTVV.

This clonotype has more than one count but fewer than ten. The rearrangement uses TRBV20-1 and TRBJ2-2; 8 positions match TRBD2. This CDR3 is built from 14 residues. After removal of 5 bases from V and 6 bases from J, the junction contained 8 bases not matched to a gene. Germline lookup yields CDR1 DFQATT and CDR2 SNEGSKA (reference sequence). CDR3 region: CSAGTSTGPGELFF. Written as DNA, the CDR3 is TGCAGTGCTGGGACTAGTACGGGCCCCGGGGAGCTGTTTTTT.

The chain couples TRBV28 to TRBJ1-4; 7 bases are a match to TRBD1. Germline V gene lookup returns CDR1 MDHEN and CDR2 SYDVKM. This CDR3 comprises 15 residues. The V segment lost 6 bases and the J segment 0 bases; nucleotides outside the gene matches: 4. The CDR3 is CASSSGQATNEKLFF. The CDR3, as DNA: TGTGCCAGCAGCTCAGGACAGGCAACTAATGAAAAACTGTTTTTT.

This clonotype was detected once. The chain has TRBV10-3 and TRBJ2-5; 8 bases align to TRBD2. Trimming took 5 bases from V and 5 from J; bases not matched to a gene: 10. Germline assignment: CDR1 ENHRY and CDR2 SYGVKD. This CDR3 has 15 amino acids. The CDR3 bases are TGTGCCATCAGTTTAACCGGGACTAGGAGCGAGACCCAGTACTTC. Translating it yields CAISLTGTRSETQYF.

The gene calls are TRBV7-8 and TRBJ1-1; no firm D call. There are 15 residues in the CDR3. Trimming took 4 bases from V and 0 from J, leaving 12 bases between them. In germline, CDR1 is SGHVS, CDR2 FQNEAQ. CDR3 in DNA: TGTGCCAGCAGCTCGTATTTAACTATGAACACTGAAGCTTTCTTT. The encoded protein is CASSSYLTMNTEAFF.

The chain recombines TRBV27 with TRBJ2-1; D not resolved. The CDR3 consists of 14 residues. Germline V CDR1 and CDR2: MNHEY, SMNVEV (reference sequence). Deletions cut 3 bases from V and 2 bases from J, with 8 bases between. CDR3: CASSLRSTYNEQFF. Written as DNA, the CDR3 is TGTGCCAGCAGTTTGCGCTCAACCTACAATGAGCAGTTCTTC.

The CDR3 loop is CSAGSTGGVNEKLFF. As DNA, the CDR3 is TGCAGTGCTGGGTCTACAGGGGGCGTCAATGAAAAACTGTTTTTT. This chain links TRBV20-1 with TRBJ1-4, with 9 bases aligning to TRBD1. The CDR3 is 15 residues long. Trimming took 5 bases from V and 5 from J; bases not matched to a gene: 9. CDR1 DFQATT and CDR2 SNEGSKA come from the germline V gene (reference sequence).

This chain connects TRBV20-1 to TRBJ2-5; 13 bases agree with TRBD2. The CDR3 extends over 15 amino acids. Germline V gene sequence: CDR1 DFQATT, CDR2 SNEGSKA (reference sequence). V gave up 5 bases and J gave up 4 bases; unmatched junction bases: 7. CDR3 nucleotides: TGCAGTGCTCTAAGGACTAGCGGGAGTTTAGAGACCCAGTACTTC. Translated, it gives CSALRTSGSLETQYF.

The CDR3 coding sequence is TGTGCCAGCAGTTACTCGTCGACAGGGGATAATTCACCCCTCCACTTT. This sequence encodes CASSYSSTGDNSPLHF. The rearrangement joins TRBV6-5 to TRBJ1-6; the match to TRBD1 covers 8 bases. The CDR3 is 16 residues long. Trimming took 0 bases from V and 5 from J; bases not matched to a gene: 3. Germline loops: CDR1 MNHEY, CDR2 SVGAGI.

A few counts support this clonotype. This chain connects TRBV6-1 to TRBJ2-7; D perhaps matches TRBD2 (6 bases). This CDR3 has 14 amino acids. Germline assignment: CDR1 MNHNS and CDR2 SASEGT. The V gene lost 5 bases and the J gene lost 1 base, with 12 bases spanning the gap. CDR3 DNA sequence: TGTGCCAGCAGTACAGCCGGGAGTTCCTACGAGCAGTACTTC. Encoded protein: CASSTAGSSYEQYF.

This clonotype was observed a few times. This rearrangement joins TRBV7-2 to TRBJ2-7, with D possibly matching TRBD2 (6 bases). V was clipped by 5 bases and J by 3 bases, with 11 bases between them. Germline V gene sequence: CDR1 SGHTA, CDR2 FQGNSA. The CDR3 is 13 amino acids. The CDR3 here is CASSARLVYEQYF. For the CDR3, the DNA is TGTGCCAGCAGCGCCCGACTAGTCTACGAGCAGTACTTC.

This chain uses TRBV6-5 with TRBJ2-7, with TRBD1 matching over 8 bases. CDR3 length equals 15 residues. The V gene end was trimmed by 4 bases and the J gene end by 4 bases; junction bases not matched to a gene: 9. Germline V gene lookup returns CDR1 MNHEY and CDR2 SVGAGI. The CDR3 coding sequence is TGTGCCAGCAGTTCCCCAGGGACAGGAATTTACGAGCAGTACTTC. This translates into CASSSPGTGIYEQYF.

There are a few counts of this clonotype. This chain connects TRBV19 to TRBJ2-5; 12 bases are shared with TRBD1. CDR1 is LNHDA, CDR2 SQIVND, per germline (reference sequence). The ends lost 4 bases at V and 4 bases at J; junction bases unmatched: 7. The CDR3 is 16 residues long. CDR3 DNA: TGTGCCAGTAGTAGGAACCGGGACAGGGGGCGAGAGACCCAGTACTTC. It yields the protein CASSRNRDRGRETQYF.

The J gene is TRBJ2-7, the V gene TRBV21-1; TRBD2, as called in the table, went unchecked against the DNA. TRBV21-1 is a pseudogene segment. CDR3 length equals 17 residues. The CDR3 sequence: CASSKIRSTSTKGEQYF. The CDR3 nucleotides are TGTGCCAGCAGCAAAATAAGATCTACTAGCACAAAGGGGGAGCAGTACTTC.

The chain joins TRBV6-1 to TRBJ2-7; maybe TRBD2 (5 bases). This CDR3 region has 15 residues. Germline CDR1 MNHNS, CDR2 SASEGT. Trimming removed 6 bases at V and 3 bases at J, with 18 bases between. CDR3 region: CASSSPTRSNYEQYF. CDR3 nucleotides: TGTGCCAGCAGCTCCCCAACTAGGTCCAACTACGAGCAGTACTTC.

The gene calls are TRBV7-9 and TRBJ1-6; a possible D gene is TRBD1 (5 bases). This CDR3 has 14 amino acids. V dropped 5 bases and J dropped 9 bases, with 14 bases sitting between them. Germline-derived CDR1 and CDR2 are SEHNR and FQNEAQ (reference sequence). In nucleotides, the CDR3 is TGTGCCAGCAGCGCTGGGGCCATGGGTTCACCCCTCCACTTT. Its protein product is CASSAGAMGSPLHF.

The chain is built from TRBV7-2 and TRBJ2-7; D call uncertain. CDR1 SGHTA and CDR2 FQGNSA come from the germline V gene. This CDR3 has 15 amino acids. The germline V and J ends were trimmed by 1 base and 12 bases, with 22 bases remaining between them. CDR3 protein: CASSLVFGSNRAVYF. In DNA, the CDR3 is TGTGCCAGCAGCTTAGTTTTCGGTTCGAATAGGGCCGTGTACTTC.

The V gene is TRBV7-2, the J gene TRBJ2-3; 8 positions agree with TRBD1. The CDR3 spans 16 residues. The trim removed 5 bases at V and 6 bases at J, leaving 13 bases unmatched. Germline V gene sequence: CDR1 SGHTA, CDR2 FQGNSA. The CDR3 spells CASSLQGAVHPDTQYF. In nucleotides, the CDR3 is TGTGCCAGCAGCCTCCAGGGGGCCGTTCACCCGGATACGCAGTATTTT.

The genes are TRBV10-3 and TRBJ1-1, with D perhaps matching TRBD1 (6 bases). The CDR3 loop spans 14 amino acids. Germline CDR1 and CDR2: ENHRY and SYGVKD. V lost 6 bases, J lost 1 base, and 12 bases lay in between. The CDR3 region is CAIRTTGKNTEAFF. The CDR3 DNA reads TGTGCCATCAGAACAACAGGGAAGAACACTGAAGCTTTCTTT.

This clonotype was observed a few times. The V gene is TRBV20-1, the J gene TRBJ2-1; perhaps TRBD2 as D (5 bases). V was clipped by 0 bases and J by 7 bases, with 19 bases between them. Germline loops: CDR1 DFQATT, CDR2 SNEGSKA (reference sequence). This CDR3 comprises 16 residues. The CDR3 nucleotides are TGCAGTGCTAGAGATGTGGAGCGGCCATCCGCGAATGAGCAGTTCTTC. Encoded protein: CSARDVERPSANEQFF.

This clonotype was observed a few times. This chain connects TRBV6-5 to TRBJ2-7, with D possibly TRBD2 on 6 matching bases. Trimming removed 2 bases from V and 0 bases from J, with 14 bases in between. Per germline, CDR1 MNHEY and CDR2 SVGAGI. This CDR3 is built from 16 residues. The CDR3 reads CASSYGGTGYSYEQYF. The CDR3 DNA reads as TGTGCCAGCAGTTACGGGGGGACGGGATACTCCTACGAGCAGTACTTC.

This clonotype appeared once. V and J are TRBV12-3 or TRBV12-4 and TRBJ1-1; D might be TRBD1 (5 bases). CDR3 length equals 12 residues. Trimming took off 5 bases at V and 4 bases at J, with 8 bases between the two ends. CDR3 amino acids: CASSHGGTEAFF. In nucleotides, the CDR3 is TGTGCCAGCAGTCATGGGGGCACTGAAGCTTTCTTT.

The V call is TRBV20-1, the J call TRBJ1-5; D is uncertain. V was shortened by 1 base and J by 2 bases, with 9 bases between the two germline ends. Per germline, CDR1 DFQATT and CDR2 SNEGSKA (reference sequence). CDR3 length: 14 amino acids. The CDR3 coding sequence is TGCAGTGCTAGAGTCCCAACGGGCAATCAGCCCCAGCATTTT. Amino acid sequence: CSARVPTGNQPQHF.

This clonotype was picked up a small number of times. V usage is TRBV6-2 or TRBV6-3 and J usage is TRBJ1-5; unclear D gene. The CDR3 length is 13 residues. V was pared by 1 base and J by 2 bases, with 3 bases between. Germline values: CDR1 MNHEY, CDR2 SVGEGT. The CDR3 region has the DNA TGTGCCAGCAGTTACTGGGGCAATCAGCCCCAGCATTTT. Its translation: CASSYWGNQPQHF.

With respect to this clonotype: Germline and junction disagree at one end, which may indicate a read error. The J gene is TRBJ2-7, the V gene TRBV5-5; D not resolved. The CDR3 is 13 residues long. Germline lookup yields CDR1 SGHKS and CDR2 YYEKEE (reference sequence). In DNA form, the CDR3 reads TGTGCCAGCAGCTTGACAAGCCGGACCGACGGAGCCTTC. Translation gives CASSLTSRTDGAF.

This clonotype was seen a few times. The CDR3: CASSEARDSQETQYF. The DNA for the CDR3 is TGTGCCAGCAGTGAGGCCCGGGACAGCCAAGAGACCCAGTACTTC. The J gene is TRBJ2-5, the V gene TRBV7-7, with 7 bases matching TRBD1. This CDR3 is 15 amino acids long. V lost 6 bases to trimming and J lost 1 base; unmatched junction nucleotides: 8. CDR1 SSHAT and CDR2 FNYEAQ come from the germline V gene (reference sequence). The full variable domain, its missing parts supplied by reference TRBV7-7 and TRBJ2-5, is GAGVSQSPRYKVTKRGQDVTLRCDPISSHATLYWYQQALGQGPEFLTYFNYEAQPDKSGLPSDRFSAERPEGSISTLTIQRTEQRDSAMYRCASSEARDSQETQYFGPGTRLLVL.

In this sample, this clonotype turned up a few times. This chain links TRBV7-9 with TRBJ1-2; TRBD1 is a possible D gene (6 bases). From germline, CDR1 is SEHNR and CDR2 FQNEAQ (reference sequence). With 4 bases removed from V and 4 bases from J, the gap between germline ends came to 13 bases. The CDR3 length is 14 residues. In DNA form, the CDR3 reads TGTGCCAGCAGCTCCTACAGGGAGGGCTATGGCTACACCTTC. Translated: CASSSYREGYGYTF.

The chain combines TRBV6-2 or TRBV6-3 with TRBJ2-7; D remains unclear. The CDR3 sequence is 16 residues long. CDR1 is MNHEY, CDR2 SVGEGT, per germline. The ends were cut back, 6 bases at V and 3 bases at J, with 21 bases in the middle. The CDR3 loop reads CASSPLSAAALYEQYF. The CDR3 bases are TGTGCCAGCAGCCCCCTATCCGCGGCCGCCCTCTACGAGCAGTACTTC.